Here is one TCR beta chain with its context. This sample is drawn from a study of blood T cell repertoires in COVID-19. Background on the study: From the United States, Italy and Spain came samples of acute and convalescent COVID-19.

This CDR3 is built from 15 residues. Trimming took 6 bases from V and 2 from J, leaving 17 bases between them. Germline V gives CDR1 MDHEN, CDR2 SYDVKM. In the original processing: Reference gene primer amplification gave estimated nucleated cell counts. Only in-frame clones appear in the TCRdb table, and some are missing; sequencing was by immunoSEQ multiplex PCR. The V and J calls and clone size are taken from that table; D and trimming were inferred from the DNA. The sample records fewer than 350,000 clones, roughly 90% being singletons. Membership in each cohort depended on participant-reported clinical history. All exposed participants met a person with COVID-19 within 2 weeks before entering the study.

The clonotype was recovered from a woman younger than 45 who had been exposed to COVID-19. The J gene is TRBJ2-7, the V gene TRBV28, with D tentatively TRBD1 (6 bases). The sequenced material came from PBMCs or T cells enriched from blood (not recorded which). CDR3 sequence: CASSTVSGAAYEQYF. CDR3 bases: TGTGCCAGCAGCACGGTATCAGGGGCGGCCTACGAGCAGTACTTC.